These 2 T cell receptor beta chains share one sample of origin, sequenced in a study of cytomegalovirus exposure and HLA in healthy donors. The PCR had 60 Vbeta and 13 Jbeta primers. The repertoire was sequenced with immunoSEQ multiplex PCR; TCRdb's copy has only in-frame clones and lacks some. The table includes around 91,000 clones, about 77% detected once. Material: PBMCs. Receptors originate from a male donor in good health and CMV-seropositive.

The gene calls are TRBV6-5 and TRBJ1-5; no definite D call. The length of the CDR3 is 13 residues. Trimming removed 4 bases at V and 5 bases at J, with 9 bases between. Germline CDR1 is MNHEY and CDR2 is SVGAGI. This CDR3 is CASSSDGDQPQHF. In nucleotides, the CDR3 is TGTGCCAGCAGTTCCGACGGAGATCAGCCCCAGCATTTT.

This rearrangement joins TRBV19 to TRBJ2-5; D ambiguous. Germline values: CDR1 LNHDA, CDR2 SQIVND (reference sequence). V dropped 8 bases and J dropped 7 bases, with 14 bases sitting between them. The CDR3 runs 12 residues. In nucleotides, the CDR3 is TGTGCCAGTGGCGTGTTAGGCGGGACCCAGTACTTC. This gives the protein CASGVLGGTQYF. Full variable domain (rest looked up from reference TRBV19 and TRBJ2-5): DGGITQSPKYLFRKEGQNVTLSCEQNLNHDAMYWYRQDPGQGLRLIYYSQIVNDFQKGDIAEGYSVSREKKESFPLTVTSAQKNPTAFYLCASGVLGGTQYFGPGTRLLVL.